A selection of T cell receptor beta chains follows, all from one sample in a study of T cell responses to AZD1222 COVID-19 vaccine. TCRdb keeps only in-frame clones here, not all; method: immunoSEQ multiplex PCR. The sample yields around 150,000 clones, 88% seen once. The sequences come from peripheral blood, collected on day 0 of AZD1222 vaccination. The origin of the receptors is an adult in good health. Each CDR3 is given with its conserved first and last residue. D genes are given only for firm matches.

d_call: NA; v_call: TRBV28; j_call: TRBJ2-2; cdr3_aa: CASLRTANTGELFF
d_call: NA; v_call: TRBV28; j_call: TRBJ1-5; cdr3_aa: CASSLPTGTQHF
d_call: NA; v_call: TRBV12-3/TRBV12-4; j_call: TRBJ1-1; cdr3_aa: CASSLVGVTEAFF
d_call: NA; v_call: TRBV24-1; j_call: TRBJ1-1; cdr3_aa: CATSDARQGFTEAFF
d_call: NA; v_call: TRBV28; j_call: TRBJ1-2; cdr3_aa: CASSLEVGNGYTF
d_call: NA; v_call: TRBV7-2; j_call: TRBJ1-2; cdr3_aa: CASSRSGRGSHGYTF
d_call: NA; v_call: TRBV7-8; j_call: TRBJ1-2; cdr3_aa: CASSLDHTYGYTF
d_call: NA; v_call: TRBV5-1; j_call: TRBJ1-5; cdr3_aa: CASSLDGGNQPQHF
d_call: NA; v_call: TRBV2; j_call: TRBJ1-3; cdr3_aa: CASGPGSGNTIYF
d_call: NA; v_call: TRBV15; j_call: TRBJ2-2; cdr3_aa: CATSRVSWGSDTGELFF
d_call: NA; v_call: TRBV5-1; j_call: TRBJ1-1; cdr3_aa: CASSFGARGYTEAFF
d_call: TRBD1; v_call: TRBV28; j_call: TRBJ1-2; cdr3_aa: CASSPDRWYGYTF
d_call: NA; v_call: TRBV7-2; j_call: TRBJ2-2; cdr3_aa: CASSFGGSNTGELFF
d_call: NA; v_call: TRBV2; j_call: TRBJ1-2; cdr3_aa: CASSEGTLNYGYTF